Presented here are 5 T cell receptor beta chains from one specimen sequenced in a study of blood T cell repertoires in COVID-19. The repertoire was sequenced with immunoSEQ multiplex PCR; TCRdb's copy has only in-frame clones and lacks some. Here the sample spans some 120,000 clones, 90% being singletons. The source material was peripheral blood. All receptors derive from a man over 45 with active COVID-19.

This clone came up once. The chain combines TRBV5-4 with TRBJ2-1; 9 bases fit TRBD1. This CDR3 is 15 amino acids long. V lost 7 bases, J lost 5 bases, and 10 bases stayed unmatched. Germline lookup yields CDR1 SGHNT and CDR2 YYREEE (reference sequence). CDR3 sequence: CASSPRQGVNNEQFF. CDR3 nucleotides: TGTGCCAGCTCCCCCCGACAGGGGGTAAACAATGAGCAGTTCTTC.

The chain joins TRBV7-2 to TRBJ1-4, with TRBD1 matching 7 bases. CDR1 and CDR2 (germline): SGHTA, FQGNSA. Trimming cost V 0 bases and J 7 bases; bases outside gene matches: 2. CDR3 length: 14 residues. The CDR3 nucleotides read TGTGCCAGCAGCTTAGCAGGGGGCGTTGAAAAACTGTTTTTT. Its protein product is CASSLAGGVEKLFF.

The chain couples TRBV6-5 to TRBJ2-4; no definite D call. The germline V gene has CDR1 MNHEY and CDR2 SVGAGI. V was trimmed by 6 bases and J by 3 bases, leaving 15 bases between them. The CDR3 covers 15 residues. The CDR3: CASSPSDIRKNIQYF. For the CDR3, the DNA is TGTGCCAGCAGCCCGTCCGACATTCGCAAAAACATTCAGTACTTC.

V gene TRBV9 combines with J gene TRBJ1-2; TRBD1 might be the D (6 bases). Germline values: CDR1 SGDLS, CDR2 YYNGEE. The germline V and J ends were trimmed by 4 bases and 5 bases, with 18 bases remaining between them. CDR3 length equals 15 residues. In nucleotides, the CDR3 is TGTGCCAGCAGCAGGGGGGGCTGGTTGGAATATGGCTACACCTTC. Translating it yields CASSRGGWLEYGYTF. The full variable domain, rest sourced from reference TRBV9 and TRBJ1-2, is DSGVTQTPKHLITATGQRVTLRCSPRSGDLSVYWYQQSLDQGLQFLIQYYNGEERAKGNILERFSAQQFPDLHSELNLSSLELGDSALYFCASSRGGWLEYGYTFGSGTRLTVV.

This clone was observed once. The V gene is TRBV3-1 (or the pseudogene TRBV3-2), the J gene TRBJ2-1; 9 bases line up with TRBD2. J lost 0 bases, V lost 4 bases, and 7 bases had no gene match. The CDR3 loop spans 17 amino acids. Per the germline V gene, CDR1 is LGHDT and CDR2 is YNNKEL (reference sequence). Here the CDR3 DNA reads TGTGCCAGCAGCCCTAGTAGCGGGAGCCTCTCCTACAATGAGCAGTTCTTC. It specifies CASSPSSGSLSYNEQFF.